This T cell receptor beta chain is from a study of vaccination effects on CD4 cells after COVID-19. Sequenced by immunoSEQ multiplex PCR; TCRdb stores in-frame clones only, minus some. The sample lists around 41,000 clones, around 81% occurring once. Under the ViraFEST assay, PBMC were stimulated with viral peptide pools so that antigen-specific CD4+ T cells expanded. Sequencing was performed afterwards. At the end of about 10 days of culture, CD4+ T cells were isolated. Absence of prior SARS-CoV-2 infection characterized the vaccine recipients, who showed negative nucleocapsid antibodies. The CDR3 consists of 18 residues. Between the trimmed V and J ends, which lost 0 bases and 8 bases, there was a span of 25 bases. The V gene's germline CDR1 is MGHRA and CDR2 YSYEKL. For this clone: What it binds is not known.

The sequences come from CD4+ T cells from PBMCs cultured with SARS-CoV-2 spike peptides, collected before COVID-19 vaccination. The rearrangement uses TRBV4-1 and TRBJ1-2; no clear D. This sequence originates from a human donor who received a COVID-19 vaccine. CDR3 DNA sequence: TGCGCCAGCAGCCAAGAAATTGGACCACAACTGGCCTTCGGCGGCTACACCTTC. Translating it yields CASSQEIGPQLAFGGYTF.